Sequencing of this TCR beta chain was carried out in a study of shared clonotypes between healthy human individuals. Assay used: immunoSEQ multiplex PCR; TCRdb lists only in-frame clones, some missing. The data contain more than 150,000 clones, approximately 95% of them singletons. Germline V CDR1 and CDR2: MNHEY, SVGAGI. V gave up 5 bases and J gave up 4 bases; unmatched junction bases: 5. The length of the CDR3 is 14 residues. From CD4+ cells came CD45RA+ naive and CD45RA-negative memory subsets. V is TRBV6-5 and J is TRBJ1-5, with TRBD1 matching over 7 bases. The source of this sequence is a woman under 40 in good health. The specimen was naive CD4+ T cells sorted from blood. Sample subset: CD45RA+ positively selected. CDR3 region: CASSPGQVNQPQHF. As DNA, the CDR3 is TGTGCCAGCAGTCCTGGACAGGTAAATCAGCCCCAGCATTTT.